The 11 T cell receptor beta chains given below trace back to one sample, sequenced in a study of T cells after posttransplantation cyclophosphamide. Cyclophosphamide on days +3 and +4 followed busulfan-fludarabine conditioning and a marrow graft. The table came from immunoSEQ multiplex PCR; TCRdb's copy has only in-frame clones and leaves some out. Of around 18,000 clones in the sample, around 73% were seen once. The sequencing used CD8+ T cells sorted from PBMCs, collected 1,700 to 2,000 days after a stem cell transplant with posttransplant cyclophosphamide. These receptors came from a female patient in her 40s who received an allogeneic stem cell transplant from a related donor, was CMV-positive, and had no GVHD. The graft donor may have contributed some T cells.

Concerning this clone itself: Mismatch with germline at one junction end may stem from a read error. The V and J genes are TRBV7-7 and TRBJ2-2; 7 nucleotides match TRBD1. Looked up from germline, CDR1 is SSHAT and CDR2 is FNYEAQ (reference sequence). CDR3 length: 15 amino acids. CDR3 bases: TGTGCTAGCAGCTTAGAGGCAGGGGGCACCGGGGAGCTGTTTTTT. It specifies CASSLEAGGTGELFF.

The V and J genes are TRBV15 and TRBJ1-2, with D unresolved. Trimming took 0 bases from V and 4 from J, leaving 15 bases between them. Germline CDR1 and CDR2: LNHNV and YYDKDF (reference sequence). This CDR3 comprises 16 residues. This chain's CDR3 is CATSRDQEGLAYGYTF. The CDR3 nucleotides are TGTGCCACCAGCAGAGATCAGGAGGGCCTAGCCTATGGCTACACCTTC.

This rearrangement joins TRBV5-1 to TRBJ1-1, with TRBD1 identical over 8 bases. From germline, CDR1 is SGHRS and CDR2 YFSETQ. CDR3 length: 14 amino acids. V lost 3 bases, J lost 5 bases, and 6 bases stayed unmatched. DNA of the CDR3: TGCGCCAGCAGCTCTGGACAGGGTAGGACTGAAGCTTTCTTT. This sequence encodes CASSSGQGRTEAFF.

The CDR3 region is CASSLTVAGTSVYNEQFF. The CDR3 coding sequence is TGTGCCAGCAGCTTAACGGTCGCCGGGACTAGCGTCTACAATGAGCAGTTCTTC. The chain carries TRBV7-9 and TRBJ2-1; 10 bases align to TRBD2. CDR3 length: 18 amino acids. Per the germline V gene, CDR1 is SEHNR and CDR2 is FQNEAQ (reference sequence). J lost 3 bases, V lost 2 bases, and 10 bases had no gene match. Together with reference TRBV7-9 and TRBJ2-1, the CDR3 gives the full variable domain: DTGVSQNPRHKITKRGQNVTFRCDPISEHNRLYWYRQTLGQGPEFLTYFQNEAQLEKSRLLSDRFSAERPKGSFSTLEIQRTEQGDSAMYLCASSLTVAGTSVYNEQFFGPGTRLTVL.

The rearrangement joins TRBV9 to TRBJ2-7; the match to TRBD1 covers 8 bases. Germline CDR1 and CDR2: SGDLS and YYNGEE. CDR3 size: 17 residues. Trimming at V came to 3 bases and at J to 9 bases, leaving 20 bases not matched to a gene. CDR3 residues: CASSEAALRTGRMGQYF. The CDR3, as DNA: TGTGCCAGCAGCGAAGCCGCCCTTCGGACAGGGAGGATGGGGCAGTACTTC.

The chain employs TRBV6-5 and TRBJ1-1; 7 bases match TRBD1. The CDR3 has 16 amino acids. Germline CDR1 reads MNHEY; CDR2 reads SVGAGI. V shed 2 bases and J 1 base; nucleotides not matched to a gene: 7. CDR3 sequence: CASSYGTALGNTEAFF. The CDR3 DNA sequence: TGTGCCAGCAGTTACGGGACAGCCTTGGGGAACACTGAAGCTTTCTTT.

The chain has TRBV5-1 and TRBJ2-1, with 9 bases identical to TRBD1. V was clipped by 2 bases and J by 5 bases; unmatched bases: 8. Germline values: CDR1 SGHRS, CDR2 YFSETQ. This CDR3 is 16 amino acids long. DNA for the CDR3: TGCGCCAGCAGCTTACCCCGGGACAGGGTGAACAATGAGCAGTTCTTC. Translated, it gives CASSLPRDRVNNEQFF.

The chain couples TRBV19 to TRBJ1-5; a weak D match, TRBD1 (6 bases). The CDR3 extends over 15 amino acids. Germline lookup yields CDR1 LNHDA and CDR2 SQIVND (reference sequence). The V end was cut by 4 bases, the J end by 3 bases, with 13 bases between. This CDR3 is CASSTAGDYNQPQHF. The CDR3, as DNA: TGTGCCAGTAGTACGGCAGGGGATTACAATCAGCCCCAGCATTTT.

The rearrangement joins TRBV10-2 to TRBJ2-7, with a weak D call TRBD1 (6 bases). The germline V gene encodes CDR1 WSHSY and CDR2 SAAADI. Trimming removed 6 bases from V and 5 bases from J, with 20 bases in between. The CDR3 is made up of 15 amino acids. As DNA, the CDR3 is TGCGCCAGCAGACCACAGGGATTCGAACAAGACGAGCAGTACTTC. Its translation is CASRPQGFEQDEQYF.

CDR3 residues: CASSLGQGGNTEAFF. CDR3 DNA: TGCGCCAGCAGCTTGGGACAGGGGGGCAACACTGAAGCTTTCTTT. This chain uses TRBV5-1 with TRBJ1-1, with TRBD1 matching 9 bases. Germline V CDR1 and CDR2: SGHRS, YFSETQ. The V gene end was trimmed by 0 bases and the J gene end by 2 bases; junction bases not matched to a gene: 2. The CDR3 is 15 residues long.

This clone has only a few counts. This sequence joins TRBV4-1 and TRBJ1-5, with TRBD1 as a possible D gene (5 bases). The CDR3 is 15 residues long. The V and J ends lost 0 bases and 3 bases respectively, with 9 bases between them. Per the germline V gene, CDR1 is MGHRA and CDR2 is YSYEKL. As DNA, the CDR3 is TGCGCCAGCAGCCAAGAGCAGGGCCTCAATCAGCCCCAGCATTTT. Translation gives CASSQEQGLNQPQHF.